This T cell receptor beta chain was identified in a study of vaccination effects on CD4 cells after COVID-19. Measured with immunoSEQ multiplex PCR; TCRdb has only the in-frame clones, and not every one. Here the sample spans tens of thousands of clones, just over 70% being singletons. Of note for this clone: What it binds is not known.

Antigen-specific CD4+ T cell clonotypes were called by their expansion after viral peptide-pool culture in ViraFEST. Between days 10 and 11 of culture, CD4+ T cells were separated out. Their SARS-CoV-2 infection, verified by PCR, occurred between March and December 2020. Every well housed around 2.1 million PBMC, which grew in culture alongside around 9.9 IU/ml IL-2 and around 10 ug/ml peptides. This CDR3 has 13 residues. Trimming cost V 0 bases and J 6 bases, with 9 bases left between them. In germline, CDR1 is SGHDT, CDR2 YYEEEE. The chain carries TRBV5-6 and TRBJ1-2; D gene unclear. The source was CD4+ T cells from PBMCs cultured with a peptide pool, collected before COVID-19 vaccination. The TCR sequence derives from a human donor who had a prior SARS-CoV-2 infection. The CDR3 loop is CASSLVWQNGYTF. CDR3 in DNA: TGTGCCAGCAGCTTGGTGTGGCAGAATGGCTACACCTTC.